One and the same sample provided the 4 T cell receptor beta chains below, sequenced in a study of CD8+CD57+ T cells in acquired aplastic anemia (dated by TCRdb to between 2017 and 2018). For sequencing, an Illumina HiSeq 2000 was employed. Profiling of TCR beta VDJ combinations and CDR3 sequences used genomic DNA as the template. TCRdb reworked the public reads: Q25 trimming with fastp, MiXCR clone assembly, productive beta chains retained. Every entry covers one CDR3 protein and lists the most common genes and DNA from its rows. This sample has some 82,000 distinct CDR3 sequences in its table, and approximately 46% of those were observed once. The leading ten clones occupy 65% to 80% of the sample. Sequencing was performed on sorted CD4+, CD8+, or CD8+CD57+ T cells (not recorded which) from PBMCs. These receptors all come from a human donor in good health, serving as a control.

This chain connects TRBV25-1 to TRBJ1-2; D remains ambiguous. CDR1 is MGHDK and CDR2 is SYGVNS in the germline V gene. This CDR3 spans 13 amino acids. V was shortened by 3 bases and J by 0 bases, with 5 bases between the two germline ends. The CDR3 coding sequence is TGTGCCAGCAGTGAGTCGACTAACTATGGCTACACCTTC. Translating it yields CASSESTNYGYTF.

Many counts were recorded for this clonotype. The chain recombines TRBV10-3 with TRBJ1-5, with 10 positions matching TRBD1. Germline V lookup: CDR1 ENHRY, CDR2 SYGVKD. The CDR3 is 15 residues long. V was clipped by 6 bases and J by 4 bases; unmatched bases: 6. The CDR3 spells CAIRERQGANQPQHF. The DNA of the CDR3 is TGTGCCATCAGGGAGAGACAGGGGGCAAATCAGCCCCAGCATTTT.

The sample holds many counts of this clonotype. The rearrangement links TRBV5-1 to TRBJ2-7, with 7 bases lining up with TRBD1. This CDR3 has 14 residues. V shed 1 base, J shed 4 bases, and the junction held 5 bases outside the gene matches. Per the germline V gene, CDR1 is SGHRS and CDR2 is YFSETQ. CDR3 in amino acids: CASSLRQGVYEQYF. The CDR3 coding sequence is TGCGCCAGCAGCTTGAGGCAGGGGGTGTACGAGCAGTACTTC.

The chain couples TRBV25-1 to TRBJ2-1; tentatively, D is TRBD2 (6 bases). The CDR3 is 15 amino acids. Trimming cost V 8 bases and J 3 bases, with 17 bases left between them. Germline CDR1 and CDR2: MGHDK and SYGVNS. The CDR3 loop reads CASSQGLPRYNEQFF. CDR3 coding DNA: TGTGCCAGCTCTCAGGGACTCCCGCGCTACAATGAGCAGTTCTTC.